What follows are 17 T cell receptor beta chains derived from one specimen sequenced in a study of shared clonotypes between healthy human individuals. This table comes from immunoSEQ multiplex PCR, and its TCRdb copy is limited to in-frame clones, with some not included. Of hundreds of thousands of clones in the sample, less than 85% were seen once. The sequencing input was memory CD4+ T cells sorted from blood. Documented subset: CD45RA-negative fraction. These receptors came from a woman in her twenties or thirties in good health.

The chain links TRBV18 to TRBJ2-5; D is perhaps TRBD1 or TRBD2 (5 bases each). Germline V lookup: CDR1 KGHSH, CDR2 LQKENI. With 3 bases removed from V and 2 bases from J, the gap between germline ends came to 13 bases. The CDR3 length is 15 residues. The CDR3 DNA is TGTGCCAGCTCACCTCTTACTGGGGGTCAAGAGACCCAGTACTTC. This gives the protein CASSPLTGGQETQYF.

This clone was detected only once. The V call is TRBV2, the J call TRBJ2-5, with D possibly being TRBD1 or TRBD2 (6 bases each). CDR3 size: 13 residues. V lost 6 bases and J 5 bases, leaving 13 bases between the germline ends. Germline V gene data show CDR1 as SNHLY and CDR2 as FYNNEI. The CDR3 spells CASREGGMETQYF. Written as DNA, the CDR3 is TGTGCCAGCAGAGAGGGGGGCATGGAGACCCAGTACTTC. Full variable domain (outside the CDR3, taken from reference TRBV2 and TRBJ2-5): EPEVTQTPSHQVTQMGQEVILRCVPISNHLYFYWYRQILGQKVEFLVSFYNNEISEKSEIFDDQFSVERPDGSNFTLKIRSTKLEDSAMYFCASREGGMETQYFGPGTRLLVL.

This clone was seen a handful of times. CDR3 nucleotide sequence: TGTGCCAGCAGTGGGGGGGACAGGGCCGAGCAGTTCTTC. Its protein is CASSGGDRAEQFF. The chain links TRBV27 to TRBJ2-1; TRBD1 matches at 9 bases. The CDR3 is 13 amino acids. CDR1 is MNHEY and CDR2 is SMNVEV in the germline V gene (reference sequence). J was trimmed by 10 bases and V by 5 bases; bases with no gene match: 6.

The CDR3 protein is CSVGQGTDYGYTF. CDR3 DNA: TGCAGCGTTGGCCAAGGGACGGACTATGGCTACACCTTC. This sequence joins TRBV29-1 and TRBJ1-2; the D gene is possibly TRBD1 (5 bases). Germline V gene sequence: CDR1 SQVTM, CDR2 ANQGSEA. V lost 4 bases and J 3 bases, leaving 12 bases between the germline ends. The CDR3 loop spans 13 amino acids.

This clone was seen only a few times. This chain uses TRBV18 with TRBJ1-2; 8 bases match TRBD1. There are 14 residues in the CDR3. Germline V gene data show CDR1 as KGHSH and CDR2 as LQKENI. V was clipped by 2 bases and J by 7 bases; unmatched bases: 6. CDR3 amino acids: CASSPGQGNRGYTF. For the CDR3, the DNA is TGTGCCAGCTCACCAGGACAGGGTAATCGTGGCTACACCTTC.

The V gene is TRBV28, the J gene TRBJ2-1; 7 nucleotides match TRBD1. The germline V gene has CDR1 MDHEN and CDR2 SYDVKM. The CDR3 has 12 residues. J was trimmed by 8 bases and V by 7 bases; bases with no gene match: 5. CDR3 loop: CASTTGPDEQFF. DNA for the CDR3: TGTGCCAGCACGACAGGGCCCGATGAGCAGTTCTTC.

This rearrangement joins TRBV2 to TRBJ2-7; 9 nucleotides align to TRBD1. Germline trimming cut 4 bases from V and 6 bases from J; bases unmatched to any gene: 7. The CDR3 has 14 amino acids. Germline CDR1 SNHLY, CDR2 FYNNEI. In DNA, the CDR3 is TGTGCCAGCAGTGCCGGGACAGGGAGAGGCGAGCAGTACTTC. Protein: CASSAGTGRGEQYF. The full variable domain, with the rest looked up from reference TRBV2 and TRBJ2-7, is EPEVTQTPSHQVTQMGQEVILRCVPISNHLYFYWYRQILGQKVEFLVSFYNNEISEKSEIFDDQFSVERPDGSNFTLKIRSTKLEDSAMYFCASSAGTGRGEQYFGPGTRLTVT.

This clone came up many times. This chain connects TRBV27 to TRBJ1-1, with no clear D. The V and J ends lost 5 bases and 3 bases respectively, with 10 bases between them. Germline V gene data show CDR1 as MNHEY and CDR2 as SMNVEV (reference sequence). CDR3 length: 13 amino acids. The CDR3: CASSQQRDTEAFF. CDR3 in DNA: TGTGCCAGCAGTCAACAGCGGGACACTGAAGCTTTCTTT.

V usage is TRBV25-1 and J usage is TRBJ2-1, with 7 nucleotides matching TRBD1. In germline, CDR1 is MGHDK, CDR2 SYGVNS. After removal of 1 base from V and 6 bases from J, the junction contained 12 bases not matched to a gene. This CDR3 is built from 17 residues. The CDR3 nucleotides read TGTGCCAGCAGTGAATCAGTCAAGGGGGACAGTAGCAATGAGCAGTTCTTC. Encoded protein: CASSESVKGDSSNEQFF.

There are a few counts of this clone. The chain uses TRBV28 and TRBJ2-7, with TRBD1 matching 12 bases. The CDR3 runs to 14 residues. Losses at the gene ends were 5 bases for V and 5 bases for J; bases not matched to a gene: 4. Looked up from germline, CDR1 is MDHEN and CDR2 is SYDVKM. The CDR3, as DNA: TGTGCCAGCAGTCCCGGGACAGGGGGCGACGAGCAGTACTTC. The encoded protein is CASSPGTGGDEQYF.

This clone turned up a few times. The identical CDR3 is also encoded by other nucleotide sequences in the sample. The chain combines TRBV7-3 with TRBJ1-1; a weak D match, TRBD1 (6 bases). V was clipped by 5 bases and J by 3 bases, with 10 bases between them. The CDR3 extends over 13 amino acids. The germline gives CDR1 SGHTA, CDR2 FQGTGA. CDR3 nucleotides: TGTGCCAGCAGCCCACAGGGAGACACTGAAGCTTTCTTT. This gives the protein CASSPQGDTEAFF.

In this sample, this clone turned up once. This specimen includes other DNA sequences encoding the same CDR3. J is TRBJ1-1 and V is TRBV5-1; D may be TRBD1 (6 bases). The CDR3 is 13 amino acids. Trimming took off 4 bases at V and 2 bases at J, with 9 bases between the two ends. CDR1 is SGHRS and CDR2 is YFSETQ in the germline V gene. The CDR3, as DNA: TGCGCCAGCAGCCTCAGGGGTAACACTGAAGCTTTCTTT. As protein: CASSLRGNTEAFF.

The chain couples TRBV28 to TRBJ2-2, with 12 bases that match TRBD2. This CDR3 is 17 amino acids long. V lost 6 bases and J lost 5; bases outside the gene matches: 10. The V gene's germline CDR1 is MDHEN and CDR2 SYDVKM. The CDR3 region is CASSPGLAGWRTGELFF. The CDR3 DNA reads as TGTGCCAGCAGCCCGGGACTAGCGGGTTGGAGGACCGGGGAGCTGTTTTTT. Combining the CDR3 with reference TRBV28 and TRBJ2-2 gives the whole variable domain DVKVTQSSRYLVKRTGEKVFLECVQDMDHENMFWYRQDPGLGLRLIYFSYDVKMKEKGDIPEGYSVSREKKERFSLILESASTNQTSMYLCASSPGLAGWRTGELFFGEGSRLTVL.

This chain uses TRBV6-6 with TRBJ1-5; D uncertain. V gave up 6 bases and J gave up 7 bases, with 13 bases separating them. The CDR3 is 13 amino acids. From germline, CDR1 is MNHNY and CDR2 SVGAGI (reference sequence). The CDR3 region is CASRDEARQPQHF. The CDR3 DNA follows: TGTGCCAGCAGAGACGAGGCCAGGCAGCCCCAGCATTTT.

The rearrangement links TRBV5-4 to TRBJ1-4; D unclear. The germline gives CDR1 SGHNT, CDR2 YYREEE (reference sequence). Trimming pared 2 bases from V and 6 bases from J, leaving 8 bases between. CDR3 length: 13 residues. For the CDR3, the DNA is TGTGCCAGCAGCTTCCAGGTGGATGAAAAACTGTTTTTT. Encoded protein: CASSFQVDEKLFF.

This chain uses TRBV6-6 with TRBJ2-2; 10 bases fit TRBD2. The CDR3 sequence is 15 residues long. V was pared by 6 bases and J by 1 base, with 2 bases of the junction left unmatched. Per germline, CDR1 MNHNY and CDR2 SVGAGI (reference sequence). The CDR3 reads CASSWTSGNTGELFF. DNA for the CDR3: TGTGCCAGCAGCTGGACTAGCGGGAACACCGGGGAGCTGTTTTTT.

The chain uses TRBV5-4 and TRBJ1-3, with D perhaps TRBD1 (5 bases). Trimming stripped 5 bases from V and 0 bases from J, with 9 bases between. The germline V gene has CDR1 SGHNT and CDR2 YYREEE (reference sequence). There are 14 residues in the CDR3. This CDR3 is CASRQDFSGNTIYF. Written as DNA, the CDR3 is TGTGCCAGCAGACAGGACTTCTCTGGAAACACCATATATTTT.